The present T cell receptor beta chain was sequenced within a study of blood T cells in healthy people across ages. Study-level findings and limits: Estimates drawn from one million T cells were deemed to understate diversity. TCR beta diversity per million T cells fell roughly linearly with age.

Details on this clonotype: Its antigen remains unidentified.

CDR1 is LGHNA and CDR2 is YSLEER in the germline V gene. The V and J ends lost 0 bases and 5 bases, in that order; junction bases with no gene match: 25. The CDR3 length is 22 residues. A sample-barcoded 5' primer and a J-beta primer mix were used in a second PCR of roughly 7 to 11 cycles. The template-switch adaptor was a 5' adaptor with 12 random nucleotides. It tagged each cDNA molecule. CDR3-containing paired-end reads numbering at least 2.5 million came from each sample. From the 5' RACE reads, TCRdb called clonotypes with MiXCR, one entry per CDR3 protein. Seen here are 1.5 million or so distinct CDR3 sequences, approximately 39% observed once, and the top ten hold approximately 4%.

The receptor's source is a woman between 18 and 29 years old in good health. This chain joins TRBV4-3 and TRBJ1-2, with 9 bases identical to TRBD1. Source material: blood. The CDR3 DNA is TGCGCCAGCAGCCAAGATGCGATCGTGGGGACAGGGTATGCCCACCAACTATATGGCTACACCTTC. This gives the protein CASSQDAIVGTGYAHQLYGYTF.